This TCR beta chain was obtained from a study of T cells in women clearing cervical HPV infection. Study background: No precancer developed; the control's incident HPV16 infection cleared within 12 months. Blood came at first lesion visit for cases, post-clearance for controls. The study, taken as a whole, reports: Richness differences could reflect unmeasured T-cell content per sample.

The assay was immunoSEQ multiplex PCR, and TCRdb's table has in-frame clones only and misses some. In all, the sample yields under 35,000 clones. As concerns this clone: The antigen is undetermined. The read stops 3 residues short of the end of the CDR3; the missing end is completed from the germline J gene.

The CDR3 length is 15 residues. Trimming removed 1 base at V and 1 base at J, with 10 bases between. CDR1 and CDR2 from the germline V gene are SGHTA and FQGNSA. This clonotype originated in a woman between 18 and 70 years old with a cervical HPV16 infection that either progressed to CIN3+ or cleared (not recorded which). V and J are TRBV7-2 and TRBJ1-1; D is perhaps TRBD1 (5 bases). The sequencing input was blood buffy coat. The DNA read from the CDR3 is TGTGCCAGCAGCTTAGTTTCCACAGGGAACACTGAA. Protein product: CASSLVSTGNTE. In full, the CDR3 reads CASSLVSTGNTEAFF.